This T cell receptor (beta chain) derives from a study of cytomegalovirus exposure and HLA in healthy donors. The donors (healthy individuals) were bone marrow donors. The sample holds one count of this clone. Amplification used 60 Vbeta primers and 13 Jbeta primers. TCRdb's copy holds only in-frame clones and misses some; the assay was immunoSEQ multiplex PCR. The sample has approximately 160,000 clones; 80% are singletons. Germline V CDR1 and CDR2: SGHRS, YFSETQ. Trimming removed 1 base at V and 4 bases at J, with 3 bases between. This CDR3 contains 11 residues. The TCR was taken from a man aged 25-45 years in good health and CMV-seropositive. Sequenced material: PBMCs. The chain has TRBV5-1 and TRBJ2-7; no reliable D call. The CDR3 protein is CASSLYYEQYF. In DNA, the CDR3 is TGCGCCAGCAGCTTGTATTACGAGCAGTACTTC.